The clone carrying this T cell receptor beta chain has more than one count but fewer than ten. V shed 0 bases and J shed 11 bases, with 19 bases lying between them. The CDR3 has 14 amino acids. Germline CDR1 is DFQATT and CDR2 is SNEGSKA (reference sequence). A sample-barcoded 5' primer and a J-beta primer mix were used in a second PCR of about 7 to 11 cycles. Each CDR3 protein is one row after TCRdb ran MiXCR on the 5' RACE reads. Of about 780,000 distinct CDR3 sequences in the sample, about 46% were seen once. This sample is part of a study of blood T cells in healthy people across ages. The origin of this receptor is a man older than 75 in good health. The sample taken for sequencing was blood. The chain recombines TRBV20-1 with TRBJ2-5, with D unclear. CDR3 DNA: TGCAGTGCTAGAGATCACTTAGGGCTCAATGAGCAGTACTTC. Translated, it gives CSARDHLGLNEQYF.